The 15 T cell receptor beta chains below come from one sample, sequenced in a study of cytomegalovirus exposure and HLA in healthy donors. The PCR employed 60 Vbeta primers together with 13 Jbeta primers. Method: immunoSEQ multiplex PCR; TCRdb's copy keeps in-frame clones and lacks some. The sample shows under 200,000 clones, less than 90% of them seen only once. Source material: PBMCs. These receptors were taken from a woman aged 30 to 39 in good health and CMV-seronegative.

V usage is TRBV11-3 and J usage is TRBJ2-5, with unresolved D. V lost 5 bases to trimming and J lost 1 base, with 8 bases between them. The CDR3 contains 13 residues. Germline V gives CDR1 SGHNT, CDR2 YENEEA. The CDR3, as DNA: TGTGCCAGCAGCGTCTCCAGCCAAGAGACCCAGTACTTC. Its protein is CASSVSSQETQYF.

This clone was seen once. The chain has TRBV7-6 and TRBJ2-7; 8 nucleotides line up with TRBD1. The germline gives CDR1 SGHVS, CDR2 FNYEAQ. This CDR3 has 13 amino acids. Trimming took 5 bases from V and 5 from J; bases not matched to a gene: 5. The CDR3 coding sequence is TGTGCCAGCAGCCTCCGGACAGGGCACGAGCAGTACTTC. This codes for CASSLRTGHEQYF.

The J gene is TRBJ1-6, the V gene TRBV10-2; no clear D gene. Germline V gene lookup returns CDR1 WSHSY and CDR2 SAAADI. Trimming pared 11 bases from V and 5 bases from J, leaving 13 bases between. The CDR3 consists of 13 residues. CDR3 residues: CAARSEDNSPLHF. Here the CDR3 DNA reads TGCGCCGCTAGATCGGAGGATAATTCACCCCTCCACTTT.

The V and J genes are TRBV9 and TRBJ2-7; 10 bases line up with TRBD2. Germline V CDR1 and CDR2: SGDLS, YYNGEE. V trimming: 0 bases; J trimming: 5 bases; junction bases outside the gene matches: 5. The CDR3 sequence is 15 residues long. CDR3 in DNA: TGTGCCAGCAGCGTAGAGCCTAGCGGGAGCCACGAGCAGTACTTC. It codes for CASSVEPSGSHEQYF.

The rearrangement links TRBV7-6 to TRBJ1-1; TRBD1 matches 8 bases. Unmatched junction bases numbered 7, after V lost 3 bases and J lost 4 bases. The length of the CDR3 is 15 residues. CDR1 is SGHVS, CDR2 FNYEAQ, per germline. CDR3 coding DNA: TGTGCCAGCAGCTTCCAGACAGGGGAGGTCACTGAAGCTTTCTTT. Translation: CASSFQTGEVTEAFF.

The CDR3, as DNA: TGTGCCAGCAGACTCCTACTAGGAAATGAGCAGTTCTTC. It encodes CASRLLLGNEQFF. The V and J genes are TRBV27 and TRBJ2-1; TRBD2 might be the D (5 bases). CDR3 length: 13 amino acids. The V gene lost 6 bases and the J gene lost 7 bases, with 13 bases spanning the gap. Germline values: CDR1 MNHEY, CDR2 SMNVEV (reference sequence).

This clone has more than one count but fewer than ten. The chain couples TRBV10-2 to TRBJ1-5, with 7 bases fitting TRBD1. The CDR3 consists of 13 residues. Per germline, CDR1 WSHSY and CDR2 SAAADI. The J segment lost 3 bases and the V segment lost 6 bases, leaving 2 bases of the junction unmatched. The DNA for the CDR3 is TGCGCCAGCAGACAGGGGATCAATCAGCCCCAGCATTTT. As protein: CASRQGINQPQHF.

The J gene is TRBJ1-4, the V gene TRBV5-1; no definite D call. The V and J ends lost 4 bases and 7 bases respectively, with 8 bases between them. The CDR3 runs to 12 residues. Germline values: CDR1 SGHRS, CDR2 YFSETQ. The CDR3 nucleotides read TGCGCCAGCAGCCCGGGAGGTGAAAAACTGTTTTTT. Translating gives CASSPGGEKLFF.

This sequence joins TRBV4-2 and TRBJ2-3, with D uncertain. V gave up 1 base and J gave up 0 bases, with 8 bases separating them. The germline CDR1 and CDR2 sequences are LGHNA and YNFKEQ. The CDR3 loop spans 15 amino acids. The CDR3 nucleotides are TGTGCCAGCAGCCAAGCACATTCTAGCACAGATACGCAGTATTTT. Translating it yields CASSQAHSSTDTQYF.

This clone was seen only once. The CDR3 region is CASSIDDRDYQPQHF. DNA for the CDR3: TGTGCCAGTAGTATAGATGACAGGGACTATCAGCCCCAGCATTTT. The chain carries TRBV19 and TRBJ1-5, with 7 bases lining up with TRBD1. Germline V gives CDR1 LNHDA, CDR2 SQIVND (reference sequence). After removal of 0 bases from V and 5 bases from J, the junction contained 4 bases not matched to a gene. This CDR3 comprises 15 residues.

V is TRBV7-2 and J is TRBJ2-7, with 9 bases aligning to TRBD2. The J segment lost 2 bases and the V segment lost 1 base, leaving 9 bases of the junction unmatched. Per germline, CDR1 SGHTA and CDR2 FQGNSA. The CDR3 loop spans 17 amino acids. CDR3 coding DNA: TGTGCCAGCAGCTTAGGTTCGGCGGGAGGGTTCGCCTACGAGCAGTACTTC. Encoded protein: CASSLGSAGGFAYEQYF.

The V and J genes are TRBV9 and TRBJ2-7, with TRBD1 identical over 7 bases. J gave up 7 bases and V 3 bases, and 7 bases lay outside the gene matches. CDR3 size: 13 residues. Looked up from germline, CDR1 is SGDLS and CDR2 is YYNGEE. The CDR3, as DNA: TGTGCCAGCAGCGGGCAGGGGGTGGGGGAGCAGTACTTC. Its translation is CASSGQGVGEQYF.

V is TRBV5-1 and J is TRBJ2-6, with 8 bases lining up with TRBD1. The CDR3 runs to 18 residues. V lost 4 bases, J lost 1 base, and 10 bases stayed unmatched. Germline V lookup: CDR1 SGHRS, CDR2 YFSETQ. The CDR3: CASSPRTGHKSGANVLTF. The CDR3 bases are TGCGCCAGCAGCCCCCGGACAGGGCATAAATCTGGGGCCAACGTCCTGACTTTC. Supplemented by reference TRBV5-1 and TRBJ2-6, the full variable domain reads KAGVTQTPRYLIKTRGQQVTLSCSPISGHRSVSWYQQTPGQGLQFLFEYFSETQRNKGNFPGRFSGRQFSNSRSEMNVSTLELGDSALYLCASSPRTGHKSGANVLTFGAGSRLTVL.

Only one count was recorded for this clone. This chain's CDR3 is CASSRQLNLSYEQYF. In nucleotides, the CDR3 is TGTGCCAGCAGTAGACAGCTTAACCTTTCCTACGAGCAGTACTTC. V is TRBV2 and J is TRBJ2-7; D perhaps matches TRBD1 (5 bases). This CDR3 is built from 15 residues. V was trimmed by 5 bases and J by 1 base, leaving 15 bases between them. Germline values: CDR1 SNHLY, CDR2 FYNNEI.

The chain combines TRBV7-2 with TRBJ1-1; D is perhaps TRBD1 (5 bases). The V end lost 4 bases, the J end lost 1 base, and 13 bases lay between the germline ends. Germline assignment: CDR1 SGHTA and CDR2 FQGNSA. This CDR3 is 15 amino acids long. In nucleotides, the CDR3 is TGTGCCAGCAGCTCCACGGTGGGGGGGAACACTGAAGCTTTCTTT. Encoded protein: CASSSTVGGNTEAFF.